These 19 T cell receptor beta chains were sequenced from one sample in a study of regulatory T cells in long-lasting Graves disease. The time point denotes: newly diagnosed GD, antithyroid drugs for less than 3 months. PBMC RNA served as the TCR library source. Construction of TCR beta libraries relied on iRepertoire HTBI primers and on Arm-PCR targeting CDR3 regions. TCRdb passed the multiplex PCR reads through MiXCR, listing each CDR3 protein once. In the table there are about 380,000 distinct CDR3 sequences, 15% to 17% of which are singletons. The material was peripheral blood mononuclear cells (PBMCs), obtained at new diagnosis, from a patient treated with antithyroid drugs. The receptors originated from a female donor with Graves disease.

This clonotype has a count of ten or more. The chain carries TRBV20-1 and TRBJ2-7, with 7 nucleotides matching TRBD2. The CDR3 loop spans 13 amino acids. J gave up 0 bases and V 5 bases, and 4 bases lay outside the gene matches. Germline values: CDR1 DFQATT, CDR2 SNEGSKA (reference sequence). CDR3 sequence reads: CSAALAVSYEQYF. CDR3 coding DNA: TGCAGTGCTGCTCTAGCGGTCTCCTACGAGCAGTACTTC.

V usage is TRBV11-3 and J usage is TRBJ1-2; 9 bases line up with TRBD1. V gave up 5 bases and J gave up 6 bases; unmatched junction bases: 4. The CDR3 has 13 amino acids. CDR1 and CDR2 (germline): SGHNT, YENEEA. CDR3 nucleotides: TGTGCCAGCAGCCGGACAGGGGTCCATGGCTACACCTTC. Residues: CASSRTGVHGYTF.

This clonotype was recorded many times. The chain combines TRBV2 with TRBJ1-5; 9 bases match TRBD1. This CDR3 is built from 15 residues. The V and J ends lost 0 bases and 9 bases, in that order; junction bases with no gene match: 6. CDR1 is SNHLY, CDR2 FYNNEI, per germline. The CDR3 DNA is TGTGCCAGCAGTGAAGCGCCCACAGGGGGCCGGCCCCAGCATTTT. Translated: CASSEAPTGGRPQHF.

The chain combines TRBV2 with TRBJ2-3; TRBD2 matches at 9 bases. The trim removed 8 bases at V and 7 bases at J, leaving 7 bases unmatched. Germline-derived CDR1 and CDR2 are SNHLY and FYNNEI. There are 13 residues in the CDR3. CDR3: CASLAGEANTQYF. CDR3 coding DNA: TGTGCCAGCTTAGCGGGAGAGGCGAATACGCAGTATTTT.

This clonotype has ten or more counts. This rearrangement joins TRBV12-3 or TRBV12-4 to TRBJ1-2; D gene uncertain. There are 14 residues in the CDR3. V shed 3 bases and J shed 4 bases, with 12 bases lying between them. The CDR3, as DNA: TGTGCCAGCAGTTTTTCGGAGCCCCTCTATGGCTACACCTTC. As protein: CASSFSEPLYGYTF.

This clonotype was counted at least ten times. The rearrangement uses TRBV7-3 and TRBJ2-2; 12 bases agree with TRBD2. CDR1 is SGHTA and CDR2 is FQGTGA in the germline V gene. CDR3 length equals 17 residues. V lost 4 bases and J lost 6; bases outside the gene matches: 9. The CDR3 region has the DNA TGTGCCAGCAGCTCCCCGACTAGCGGGAGATCGTCCGGGGAGCTGTTTTTT. This codes for CASSSPTSGRSSGELFF.

The gene calls are TRBV20-1 and TRBJ2-7; D may be TRBD1 or TRBD2 (7 bases each). Germline lookup yields CDR1 DFQATT and CDR2 SNEGSKA (reference sequence). This CDR3 has 13 amino acids. Deletions cut 8 bases from V and 0 bases from J, with 14 bases between. The CDR3 reads CSSDREGSYEQYF. CDR3 DNA sequence: TGCAGTTCTGACAGGGAGGGCTCCTACGAGCAGTACTTC.

As concerns this clonotype: The junction and the germline gene differ at one end; a read error may be behind it. The chain is built from TRBV7-9 and TRBJ2-4; possibly TRBD2 for D (6 bases). Germline V CDR1 and CDR2: SEHNR, FQNEAQ (reference sequence). The CDR3 totals 18 residues. The CDR3 here is CASSLVRQDYQAQNIQYF. The CDR3 nucleotides are TGTGCCAGCAGCTTAGTTAGGCAGGACTATCAAGCCCAAAACATTCAGTACTTC.

The chain couples TRBV20-1 to TRBJ1-2; D ambiguous. V was trimmed by 4 bases and J by 7 bases, leaving 4 bases between them. The CDR3 length is 9 residues. The germline V gene has CDR1 DFQATT and CDR2 SNEGSKA (reference sequence). This CDR3 is CSATFGYTF. The CDR3, as DNA: TGCAGTGCTACTTTTGGCTACACCTTC.

The rearrangement uses TRBV2 and TRBJ2-6, with 9 bases identical to TRBD1. There are 18 residues in the CDR3. Germline-derived CDR1 and CDR2 are SNHLY and FYNNEI. V shed 6 bases, J shed 0 bases, and the junction held 9 bases outside the gene matches. The CDR3 loop reads CASRAGTGILSGANVLTF. DNA of the CDR3: TGTGCCAGCAGGGCCGGGACAGGGATTCTCTCTGGGGCCAACGTCCTGACTTTC.

This clonotype was counted between two and nine times. The rearrangement links TRBV11-2 to TRBJ2-1, with 7 bases that match TRBD1. The CDR3 sequence is 14 residues long. Trimming at V came to 7 bases and at J to 4 bases, leaving 7 bases not matched to a gene. Germline lookup yields CDR1 SGHAT and CDR2 FQNNGV. As DNA, the CDR3 is TGTGCCAGCACCCCCCAGGGACAGTACAATGAGCAGTTCTTC. This sequence encodes CASTPQGQYNEQFF.

This clonotype was detected a few times. J is TRBJ2-5 and V is TRBV5-6; 10 bases fit TRBD1. The germline V gene encodes CDR1 SGHDT and CDR2 YYEEEE. Trimming took 5 bases from V and 4 from J; bases not matched to a gene: 8. The CDR3 loop spans 15 amino acids. In DNA, the CDR3 is TGTGCCAGCAGTAGGCCGGGGACAGGGGCAGAGACCCAGTACTTC. It yields the protein CASSRPGTGAETQYF.

This clonotype showed up many times. The rearrangement uses TRBV6-5 and TRBJ1-5; D perhaps matches TRBD1 (5 bases). CDR1 and CDR2 from the germline V gene are MNHEY and SVGAGI. Trimming shortened V by 4 bases and J by 9 bases, and 16 bases separated the two germline ends. This CDR3 spans 14 amino acids. The CDR3 region is CASSLVNRRRPQHF. CDR3 coding DNA: TGTGCCAGCAGTTTGGTAAACAGGAGGAGGCCCCAGCATTTT.

V and J are TRBV28 and TRBJ1-1; no clear D gene. The CDR3 sequence is 14 residues long. V lost 4 bases and J lost 1, with 10 bases in between. The germline V gene encodes CDR1 MDHEN and CDR2 SYDVKM. The CDR3 region is CASSYASGNTEAFF. The CDR3 nucleotides read TGTGCCAGCAGTTACGCCAGCGGGAACACTGAAGCTTTCTTT.

This clonotype was seen at least ten times. The chain recombines TRBV6-9 with TRBJ1-1, with D tentatively TRBD1 (6 bases). This CDR3 is 16 amino acids long. Germline CDR1 is MNHGY and CDR2 is SVAAGI. V lost 3 bases, J lost 10 bases, and 24 bases lay in between. In nucleotides, the CDR3 is TGTGCCAGCAGTTACACCCGGGACAACGCTCGCGGGGCAGCTTTCTTT. This sequence encodes CASSYTRDNARGAAFF.

This clonotype appeared many times. The chain joins TRBV6-1 to TRBJ2-1; TRBD1 or TRBD2 may be the D gene (5 bases each). V was cut by 3 bases and J by 7 bases, with 16 bases left in between. Germline V gene lookup returns CDR1 MNHNS and CDR2 SASEGT. The CDR3 contains 15 residues. CDR3 in DNA: TGTGCCAGCAGTGATAAAGGGACGCACGAAAATGAGCAGTTCTTC. It yields the protein CASSDKGTHENEQFF.

As concerns this clonotype: A much larger clone sits a single nucleotide away, making a read error possible. Likely a read error: the CDR3 ends without its conserved phenylalanine or tryptophan. It is unclear where the CDR3 begins or ends on the DNA, so no DNA is shown, and the CDR3 is as TCRdb lists it. The CDR3: CAISPGLAGAKGYI. The rearrangement uses TRBV10-3 and TRBJ2-7; the D segment call TRBD2 is taken from the table without a DNA check. The CDR3 spans 14 residues, counting both ends. CDR1 and CDR2 from the germline V gene are ENHRY and SYGVKD.

In this sample, this clonotype turned up once. A much larger clone differs from this one at a single base, so this may be a read error. The chain is built from TRBV7-3 and TRBJ2-3; D is perhaps TRBD2 (6 bases). The germline V gene has CDR1 SGHTA and CDR2 FQGTGA. V was shortened by 5 bases and J by 4 bases, with 10 bases between the two germline ends. The CDR3 runs to 13 residues. The CDR3 here is CASSPEGADTQYF. The DNA for the CDR3 is TGTGCCAGCAGCCCGGAGGGAGCAGATACGCAGTATTTT. The full variable domain, in which reference TRBV7-3 and TRBJ2-3 provide the parts outside the CDR3, is GAGVSQTPSNKVTEKGKYVELRCDPISGHTALYWYRQSLGQGPEFLIYFQGTGAADDSGLPNDRFFAVRPEGSVSTLKIQRTERGDSAVYLCASSPEGADTQYFGPGTRLTVL.

This clonotype was detected ten times or more. The chain recombines TRBV7-2 with TRBJ2-7; D is perhaps TRBD1 (6 bases). Trimming left V 6 bases short and J 1 base short, with 16 bases between. This CDR3 spans 15 amino acids. Per the germline V gene, CDR1 is SGHTA and CDR2 is FQGNSA. The CDR3 bases are TGTGCCAGCAGTCAACAAGGGGGATTGTCCTACGAGCAGTACTTC. Its translation is CASSQQGGLSYEQYF.